A selection of T cell receptor beta chains follows, all from one sample in a study of vaccination and CD4 T cells after COVID-19. TCRdb redid the calling of the PCR reads with MiXCR, one entry per CDR3 protein. Of around 20,000 distinct CDR3 sequences listed, around 66% were seen once; the top ten hold about 8.3%. What these receptors recognize is not known. The sample taken for sequencing was CD4+ T cells from blood, cultured in vitro. These receptor sequences come from a human donor who had recovered from COVID-19. The conserved cysteine and the conserved F or W are not part of the CDR3 here.

>TRBV7-3|TRBJ2-2
ASSLRGAQGGELF
>TRBV5-4|TRBJ2-3
ASSLRDREADTQY
>TRBV19|TRBJ2-2
ASSIGTGGNTGELF
>TRBV30|TRBJ2-1
AWSDSNNEQF
>TRBV5-1|TRBJ1-5
ASSRRGGQPQH
>TRBV30|TRBJ1-2
AWRLFGQGGYGYT
>TRBV28|TRBJ2-3
ASYSGTGVGDTQY
>TRBV20-1|TRBJ2-7
SARDDRQLTYEQY
>TRBV6-2/TRBV6-3|TRBJ2-4
ASSPRGHEENIQY
>TRBV28|TRBJ2-1
ASITVNNEQF
>TRBV28|TRBJ1-1
ASNDNTEAF
>TRBV19|TRBJ2-5
ASSRGRTPETQY
>TRBV6-2/TRBV6-3|TRBJ2-1
ASSIVGLAVNEQF
>TRBV10-1|TRBJ1-2
ASDQTGGYGYT
>TRBV27|TRBJ2-2
ASSPLQGNTGELF
>TRBV7-9|TRBJ1-2
ASSSPDARGYGYT
>TRBV6-1|TRBJ2-2
ASIPPGLNTGELF
>TRBV30|TRBJ2-7
AWSRDRAHYEQY
>TRBV10-3|TRBJ1-2
ASSYSANYGYT
>TRBV28|TRBJ1-1
ASSGDFRQGENTEAF
>TRBV19|TRBJ1-5
ASSAGIDRVRDQPQH
>TRBV18|TRBJ2-2
ASSQEVDREVGSGELF
>TRBV15|TRBJ1-1
ATSRDDREAF
>TRBV12-3/TRBV12-4|TRBJ2-7
ASSFRGIYEQY
>TRBV20-1|TRBJ1-4
SAPGLGKLF
>TRBV7-2|TRBJ2-3
ASSPRTSGTDTQY
>TRBV6-5|TRBJ1-1
ASSYSTGQGNTEAF
>TRBV20-1|TRBJ1-5
SARGSWQDNQPQH
>TRBV7-3|TRBJ2-2
ASSPNMNTGELF
>TRBV28|TRBJ1-4
ASRPQSLWEKLF
>TRBV4-3|TRBJ2-7
ASSQDFTSEVEQY
>TRBV27|TRBJ1-1
ASSLSGGSEAF
>TRBV6-1|TRBJ2-5
ASSRGGSQY
>TRBV7-2|TRBJ1-6
ASSRQAVYNSPLH
>TRBV19|TRBJ2-5
ASRGQGQETQY
>TRBV18|TRBJ2-1
ASLTSGSSYNEQF
>TRBV6-2/TRBV6-3|TRBJ2-1
ASRITSGNEQF
>TRBV7-2|TRBJ2-2
ASSFRTGELF
>TRBV20-1|TRBJ1-5
SARDLRGRQPQH
>TRBV20-1|TRBJ2-7
SAISGSRYEQY